This TCR beta chain was identified during a study of T cell changes during pregnancy in multiple sclerosis. Here immunoSEQ multiplex PCR was the method, and the copy in TCRdb shows in-frame clones only, minus some. This table has 70,000 to 75,000 clones, more than 85% appearing once. This CDR3 contains 15 residues. The V gene end was trimmed by 4 bases and the J gene end by 3 bases; junction bases not matched to a gene: 4. Germline V gene lookup returns CDR1 SGDLS and CDR2 YYNGEE. The chain combines TRBV9 with TRBJ2-2; 9 bases match TRBD1. This specimen was peripheral blood, taken before pregnancy. The TCR was taken from a female donor with multiple sclerosis, enrolled in a pregnancy study. Here the CDR3 reads CASSLTGGYTGELFF. CDR3 DNA: TGTGCCAGCAGCCTGACAGGGGGATACACCGGGGAGCTGTTTTTT.